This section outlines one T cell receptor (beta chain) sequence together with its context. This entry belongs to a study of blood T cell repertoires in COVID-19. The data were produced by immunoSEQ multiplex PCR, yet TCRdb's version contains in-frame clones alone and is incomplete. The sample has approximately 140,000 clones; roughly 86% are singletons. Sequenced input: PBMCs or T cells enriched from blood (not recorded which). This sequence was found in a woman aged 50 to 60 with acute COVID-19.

The CDR3 is CASSSPGTGKVEQYF. The CDR3 bases are TGTGCCAGCAGCTCGCCCGGGACAGGGAAGGTCGAGCAGTACTTC. The chain employs TRBV7-9 and TRBJ2-7; 9 bases line up with TRBD1. V shed 4 bases and J 6 bases; nucleotides not matched to a gene: 10. This CDR3 contains 15 residues. Looked up from germline, CDR1 is SEHNR and CDR2 is FQNEAQ (reference sequence).